These T cell receptor beta chains were read from a single sample in a study of cytomegalovirus exposure and HLA in healthy donors. Repertoires were generated with immunoSEQ multiplex PCR, while TCRdb's copy carries only in-frame clones and drops some. The sample has 220,000 or so clones, around four fifths seen once. The sample taken for sequencing was PBMCs. These receptors were obtained from a woman between 25 and 40 years old in good health and CMV-seropositive. Each CDR3 is given without its conserved first and last residue. A D gene is named only where the DNA matches it firmly.

TRBV4-3	TRBJ2-6	.	ASSQDSGYGANVLT
TRBV10-3	TRBJ1-2	TRBD1	AITEDREYGYT
TRBV27	TRBJ2-3	TRBD2	ASTRLLAGPSNTQY
TRBV5-6	TRBJ1-5	.	ASSFWRHSNQPQH
TRBV28	TRBJ2-1	TRBD2	ASSQNTGLLAGNI
TRBV5-4	TRBJ1-2	.	ASTLDGLYGYT
TRBV27	TRBJ2-1	.	ASSLGGGEQF
TRBV4-2	TRBJ2-1	TRBD2	ASSQIGTSGFNEQF
TRBV4-3	TRBJ1-4	.	ASSQGLGGTDEKLF
TRBV7-6	TRBJ2-3	TRBD2	ASSLAPGLVGDTQY
TRBV28	TRBJ2-7	.	ASRPTASYEQY
TRBV19	TRBJ1-5	TRBD1	ASAGGAGNQPQH
TRBV5-1	TRBJ1-4	.	ASSLAGGAEKLF
TRBV9	TRBJ2-1	TRBD2	ASSPRLAGQNEQF